This T cell receptor (beta chain) was captured in a study of metastatic and nonmetastatic thyroid tumors. Study-wide background: Across peripheral blood and tumor or nodule tissue samples taken from malignant and benign thyroid patients, the repertoires were compared with one another. Study observations and caveats: The study reportedly found significantly higher TCR beta diversity in malignant thyroid tumors than benign nodules, in blood and tumor.

Deletions cut 2 bases from V and 8 bases from J, with 10 bases between. The CDR3 has 14 amino acids. Per the germline V gene, CDR1 is MNHEY and CDR2 is SMNVEV (reference sequence). Study processing details: For papillary thyroid cancer, a distant-metastasis classifier was constructed from CDR3 differences observed across clinicopathological groups. TCRdb re-called the PCR reads via MiXCR. Clone size and V and J calls follow TCRdb, not the original study. Seen here are 20,000 or so clones, 9.5% to 12% observed once, and the top ten hold just under 30%. Nobody among the patients had been given any treatment before thyroid surgery. This clone is judged medium-sized (0.01 to 0.1%). Antigen unknown.

This TCR was sampled from a female donor with papillary thyroid cancer or a benign thyroid nodule (not recorded which). Some clones in this sample may be carry-over from other donors' samples. The chain carries TRBV27 and TRBJ1-6; no clear D gene. The sequencing sample was made of blood. The DNA of the CDR3 is TGTGCCAGCAGTTTAGTAGGCAAGGATTCACCCCTCCACTTT. It is translated as CASSLVGKDSPLHF.